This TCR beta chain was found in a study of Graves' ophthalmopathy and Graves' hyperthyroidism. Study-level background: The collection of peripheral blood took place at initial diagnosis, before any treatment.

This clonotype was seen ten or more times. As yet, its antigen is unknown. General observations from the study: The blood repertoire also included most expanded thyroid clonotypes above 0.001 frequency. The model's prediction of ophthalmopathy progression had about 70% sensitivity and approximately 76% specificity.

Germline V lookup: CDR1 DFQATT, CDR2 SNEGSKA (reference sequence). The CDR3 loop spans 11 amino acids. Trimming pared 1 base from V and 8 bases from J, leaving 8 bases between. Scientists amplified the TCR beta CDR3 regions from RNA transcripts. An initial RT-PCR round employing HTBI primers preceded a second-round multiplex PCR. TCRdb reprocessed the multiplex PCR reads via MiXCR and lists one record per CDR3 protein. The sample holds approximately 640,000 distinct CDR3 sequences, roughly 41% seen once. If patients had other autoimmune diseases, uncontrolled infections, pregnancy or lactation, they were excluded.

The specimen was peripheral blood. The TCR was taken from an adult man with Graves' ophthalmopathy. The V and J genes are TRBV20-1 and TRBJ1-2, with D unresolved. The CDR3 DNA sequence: TGCAGTGCTAGAGCCGGGGAAGGCTACACCTTC. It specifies CSARAGEGYTF.